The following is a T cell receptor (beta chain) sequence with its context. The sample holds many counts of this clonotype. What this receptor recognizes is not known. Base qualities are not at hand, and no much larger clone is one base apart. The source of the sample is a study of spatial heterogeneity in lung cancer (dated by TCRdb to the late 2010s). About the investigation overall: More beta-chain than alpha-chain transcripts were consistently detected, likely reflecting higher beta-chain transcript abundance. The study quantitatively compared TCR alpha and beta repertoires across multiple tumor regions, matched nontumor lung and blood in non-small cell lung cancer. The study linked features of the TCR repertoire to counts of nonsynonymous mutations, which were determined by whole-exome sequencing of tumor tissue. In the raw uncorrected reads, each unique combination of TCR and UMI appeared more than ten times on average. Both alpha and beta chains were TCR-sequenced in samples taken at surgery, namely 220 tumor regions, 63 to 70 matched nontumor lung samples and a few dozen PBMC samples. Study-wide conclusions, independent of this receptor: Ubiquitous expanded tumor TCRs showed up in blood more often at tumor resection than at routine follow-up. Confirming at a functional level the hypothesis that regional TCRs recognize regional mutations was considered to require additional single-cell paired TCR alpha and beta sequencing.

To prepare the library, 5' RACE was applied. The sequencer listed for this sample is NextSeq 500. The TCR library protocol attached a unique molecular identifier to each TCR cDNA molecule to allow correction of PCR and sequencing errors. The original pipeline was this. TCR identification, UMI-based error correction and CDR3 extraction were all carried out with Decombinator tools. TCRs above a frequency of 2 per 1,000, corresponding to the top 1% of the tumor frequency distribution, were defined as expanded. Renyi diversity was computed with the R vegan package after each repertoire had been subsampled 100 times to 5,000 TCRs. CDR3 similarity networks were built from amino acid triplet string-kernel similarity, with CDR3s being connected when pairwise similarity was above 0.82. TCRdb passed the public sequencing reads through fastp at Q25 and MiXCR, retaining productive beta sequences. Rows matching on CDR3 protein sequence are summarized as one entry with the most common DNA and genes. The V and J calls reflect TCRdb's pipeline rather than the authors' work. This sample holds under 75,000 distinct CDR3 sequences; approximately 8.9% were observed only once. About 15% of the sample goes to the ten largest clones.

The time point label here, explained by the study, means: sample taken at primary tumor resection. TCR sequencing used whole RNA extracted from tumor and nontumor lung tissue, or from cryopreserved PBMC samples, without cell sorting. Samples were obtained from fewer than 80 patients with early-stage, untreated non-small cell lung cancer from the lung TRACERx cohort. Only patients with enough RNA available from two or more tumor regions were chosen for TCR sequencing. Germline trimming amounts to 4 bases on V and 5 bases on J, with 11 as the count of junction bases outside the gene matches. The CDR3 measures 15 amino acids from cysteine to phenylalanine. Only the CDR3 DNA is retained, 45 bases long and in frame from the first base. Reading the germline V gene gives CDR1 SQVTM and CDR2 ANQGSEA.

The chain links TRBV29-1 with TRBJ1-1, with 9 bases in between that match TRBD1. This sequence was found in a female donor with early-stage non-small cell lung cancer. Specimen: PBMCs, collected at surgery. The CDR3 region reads CSVVPNTGGETEAFF. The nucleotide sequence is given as TGCAGCGTTGTTCCGAACACAGGGGGCGAGACTGAAGCTTTCTTT.